The TCR beta chain under discussion was sequenced for a study of blood T cell repertoires in COVID-19. In the study overall: Samples taken during acute and convalescent COVID-19 were collected in the United States, Italy and Spain.

Germline CDR1 SGHRS, CDR2 YFSETQ. V lost 1 base and J lost 4, with 20 bases in between. The length of the CDR3 is 17 residues. Repertoires were generated with immunoSEQ multiplex PCR, while TCRdb's copy carries only in-frame clones and drops some. Of about 440,000 clones listed, about 87% were seen once; the top ten hold over 10%. Sequenced material: peripheral blood. The V and J genes are TRBV5-1 and TRBJ1-2; D perhaps matches TRBD1 (6 bases). This clonotype originated in a woman aged 45-65 years with COVID-19, enrolled during active disease. CDR3 nucleotides: TGCGCCAGCAGCTTGAGGGGTAGCAGCCAGGGGCCCTATGGCTACACCTTC. Its protein product is CASSLRGSSQGPYGYTF.